Listed below are T cell receptor beta chains from one sample, sequenced in a study of T cell changes during pregnancy in multiple sclerosis. Libraries were prepared by immunoSEQ multiplex PCR; TCRdb keeps only in-frame clonotypes and omits some of them. The sample consists of more than 35,000 clones, 91% of them appearing once. Sequenced material: CD8+ T cells from peripheral blood mononuclear cells, taken after pregnancy. The receptor source for this set is a female donor with multiple sclerosis, enrolled in a pregnancy study. The CDR3 runs from the conserved cysteine through the conserved F or W. Each record gives: V gene, clone size, D gene, J gene, CDR3 DNA, CDR3 protein. A D gene is named only where the DNA matches it firmly. The size of a clone is reported for some rows only, either as once, few or many, or as a class for expanded clones.

V gene: TRBV5-4
clone size: .
D gene: TRBD2
J gene: TRBJ2-1
CDR3 DNA: TGTGCCAGCAGCGGGGGGAGCGGGAGGGCCGTCAATGAGCAGTTCTTC
CDR3 protein: CASSGGSGRAVNEQFF

V gene: TRBV7-9
clone size: .
D gene: TRBD2
J gene: TRBJ2-5
CDR3 DNA: TGTGCCAGCCAAGCCACTAGCGGGATCCGTAAGGAGACCCAGTACTTC
CDR3 protein: CASQATSGIRKETQYF

V gene: TRBV7-6
clone size: once
D gene: TRBD1
J gene: TRBJ2-7
CDR3 DNA: TGTGCCAGCAGCGCCCGTTTTGGACAGGGTCAAGAAGAGCAGTACTTC
CDR3 protein: CASSARFGQGQEEQYF

V gene: TRBV7-9
clone size: few
D gene: TRBD2
J gene: TRBJ2-1
CDR3 DNA: TGTGCCAGCAGCCCGTTAGCGGGAGGGGCGTACAATGAGCAGTTCTTC
CDR3 protein: CASSPLAGGAYNEQFF

V gene: TRBV7-8
clone size: .
D gene: .
J gene: TRBJ1-5
CDR3 DNA: TGTGCCAGCAGCTTAGGTAGTCAGCCCCAGCATTTT
CDR3 protein: CASSLGSQPQHF

V gene: TRBV7-9
clone size: once
D gene: TRBD2
J gene: TRBJ2-7
CDR3 DNA: TGTGCCAGCAGCTTAGGGACTAGCGGATTCTACGAGCAGTACTTC
CDR3 protein: CASSLGTSGFYEQYF

V gene: TRBV7-9
clone size: .
D gene: TRBD1
J gene: TRBJ1-1
CDR3 DNA: TGTGCCAGCAGCTCCGGACAGGGGCAGAACACTGAAGCTTTCTTT
CDR3 protein: CASSSGQGQNTEAFF

V gene: TRBV7-9
clone size: .
D gene: TRBD1
J gene: TRBJ1-1
CDR3 DNA: TGTGCCAGCTTAGAGGGGGCGGCTACTGAAGCTTTCTTT
CDR3 protein: CASLEGAATEAFF

V gene: TRBV7-2
clone size: once
D gene: TRBD1
J gene: TRBJ1-1
CDR3 DNA: TGTGCCAGCAGCCCCAGACAGGGTTTGATCACTGAAGCTTTCTTT
CDR3 protein: CASSPRQGLITEAFF

V gene: TRBV30
clone size: few
D gene: .
J gene: TRBJ1-1
CDR3 DNA: TGTGCCTGTACACAGGGAATTGAAGCTTTCTTT
CDR3 protein: CACTQGIEAFF

V gene: TRBV19
clone size: .
D gene: .
J gene: TRBJ2-7
CDR3 DNA: TGTGCCAGTACCCCAAGAGCGGCTCCCTACGAGCAGTACTTC
CDR3 protein: CASTPRAAPYEQYF

V gene: TRBV6-5
clone size: .
D gene: .
J gene: TRBJ1-1
CDR3 DNA: TGTGCCAGCAGTTACTCGACTCTCGCCGTGAACACTGAAGCTTTCTTT
CDR3 protein: CASSYSTLAVNTEAFF

V gene: TRBV4-2
clone size: .
D gene: .
J gene: TRBJ2-7
CDR3 DNA: TGTGCCAGCAGCCAAGAATATGAGGGATCCCACGAGCAGTACTTC
CDR3 protein: CASSQEYEGSHEQYF

V gene: TRBV9
clone size: once
D gene: TRBD2
J gene: TRBJ2-1
CDR3 DNA: TGTGCCAGCAGCCCTGGGGGGGGTGAGCAGTTCTTC
CDR3 protein: CASSPGGGEQFF

V gene: TRBV11-2
clone size: .
D gene: TRBD1
J gene: TRBJ2-7
CDR3 DNA: TGTGCCAGCAGCTTAGATGGACAGGGTGGGATCAACGAGCAGTACTTC
CDR3 protein: CASSLDGQGGINEQYF

V gene: TRBV4-3
clone size: .
D gene: .
J gene: TRBJ1-6
CDR3 DNA: TGCGCCAGCAGCCAAGATCGTCCAGGCCGCACGGCAAGCTCCTATAATTCACCCCTCCACTTT
CDR3 protein: CASSQDRPGRTASSYNSPLHF

V gene: TRBV14
clone size: .
D gene: TRBD1
J gene: TRBJ2-3
CDR3 DNA: TGTGCCAGCAGCCGAGGGGACAGGCGCTCTAGCACAGATACGCAGTATTTT
CDR3 protein: CASSRGDRRSSTDTQYF

V gene: TRBV5-4
clone size: medium-sized
D gene: .
J gene: TRBJ2-7
CDR3 DNA: TGTGCCAGCAGCCCCCCCGGCTCCTACGAGCAGTACTTC
CDR3 protein: CASSPPGSYEQYF

V gene: TRBV7-2
clone size: .
D gene: .
J gene: TRBJ2-7
CDR3 DNA: TGTGCCAGCAGCTTTCCGCTCACAGGTATGACCTACGAGCAGTACTTC
CDR3 protein: CASSFPLTGMTYEQYF

V gene: TRBV7-9
clone size: .
D gene: .
J gene: TRBJ1-2
CDR3 DNA: .
CDR3 protein: CASSFLWGRTESGYGYTF

V gene: TRBV11-1
clone size: .
D gene: TRBD1
J gene: TRBJ2-1
CDR3 DNA: TGTGCCAGCCGGGGGACAGGGTCCGCCAATGAGCAGTTCTTC
CDR3 protein: CASRGTGSANEQFF

V gene: TRBV6-5
clone size: .
D gene: .
J gene: TRBJ1-1
CDR3 DNA: TGTGCCAGCAGTTCCGCCCGGGACACCAACACTGAAGCTTTCTTT
CDR3 protein: CASSSARDTNTEAFF

V gene: TRBV4-2
clone size: once
D gene: TRBD2
J gene: TRBJ2-1
CDR3 DNA: TGTGCCAGCAGCCAAGGTGGGACTAGCGGGAGCGTAAATGAGCAGTTCTTC
CDR3 protein: CASSQGGTSGSVNEQFF

V gene: TRBV6-5
clone size: .
D gene: .
J gene: TRBJ1-6
CDR3 DNA: TGTGCCAGCAGGTCCTTCGGGGTAACTAATTCACCCCTCCACTTT
CDR3 protein: CASRSFGVTNSPLHF

V gene: TRBV27
clone size: .
D gene: TRBD1
J gene: TRBJ2-1
CDR3 DNA: TGTGCCAGCAGCAGGGGGATTACTTACAATGAGCAGTTCTTC
CDR3 protein: CASSRGITYNEQFF

V gene: TRBV5-6
clone size: .
D gene: TRBD1
J gene: TRBJ2-1
CDR3 DNA: TGTGCCAGCCGCCCGTGGGGACAGGAGGTCAATGAGCAGTTCTTC
CDR3 protein: CASRPWGQEVNEQFF

V gene: TRBV27
clone size: once
D gene: .
J gene: TRBJ2-1
CDR3 DNA: TGTGCCAGCAGTTTACGGGACAATGCATACAATGAGCAGTTCTTC
CDR3 protein: CASSLRDNAYNEQFF

V gene: TRBV7-9
clone size: .
D gene: TRBD1
J gene: TRBJ2-1
CDR3 DNA: TGTGCCAGCAGCTCCAGACAGGGGGATAGTGAGCAGTTCTTC
CDR3 protein: CASSSRQGDSEQFF

V gene: TRBV7-9
clone size: .
D gene: .
J gene: TRBJ2-7
CDR3 DNA: TGTGCCAGCAGCTCCCCTACCGGGACACAGTCCTACGAGCAGTACTTC
CDR3 protein: CASSSPTGTQSYEQYF

V gene: TRBV4-2
clone size: .
D gene: .
J gene: TRBJ1-1
CDR3 DNA: TGTGCCAGCAGCCAAGATTTTAGTGAGTCGGGCACTGAAGCTTTCTTT
CDR3 protein: CASSQDFSESGTEAFF

V gene: TRBV27
clone size: .
D gene: TRBD2
J gene: TRBJ2-1
CDR3 DNA: TGTGCCAGCAGTTTGGCAGCGGGGGGCTACAATGAGCAGTTCTTC
CDR3 protein: CASSLAAGGYNEQFF

V gene: TRBV7-9
clone size: .
D gene: TRBD1
J gene: TRBJ2-7
CDR3 DNA: TGTGCCAGCAGCCCCGGACAGGGGACTCTCTACGAGCAGTACTTC
CDR3 protein: CASSPGQGTLYEQYF

V gene: TRBV2
clone size: .
D gene: .
J gene: TRBJ2-7
CDR3 DNA: TGTGCCAGCAGTGAAGGGTTAGCCCTCCAATACGAGCAGTACTTC
CDR3 protein: CASSEGLALQYEQYF

V gene: TRBV25-1
clone size: .
D gene: TRBD1
J gene: TRBJ1-2
CDR3 DNA: TGTGCCAGCAGTGATATCAGGGGGCGAGGTAATGGCTACACCTTC
CDR3 protein: CASSDIRGRGNGYTF

V gene: TRBV5-1
clone size: .
D gene: TRBD1
J gene: TRBJ2-3
CDR3 DNA: TGCGCCAGCAGCTTCAGACAGGGGGAAGGAGATACGCAGTATTTT
CDR3 protein: CASSFRQGEGDTQYF

V gene: TRBV29-1
clone size: .
D gene: TRBD2
J gene: TRBJ2-6
CDR3 DNA: TGCAGCGTCCAACTAGCGGGAGACTCTGGGGCCAACGTCCTGACTTTC
CDR3 protein: CSVQLAGDSGANVLTF

V gene: TRBV6-5
clone size: .
D gene: TRBD1
J gene: TRBJ2-7
CDR3 DNA: TGTGCCAGCAAACGGCGGACAGGGTTGGCCTACGAGCAGTACTTC
CDR3 protein: CASKRRTGLAYEQYF

V gene: TRBV4-3
clone size: .
D gene: .
J gene: TRBJ2-7
CDR3 DNA: TGCGCCAGCAGCCAAGATTCAAAACCGGGCTCCTACGAGCAGTACTTC
CDR3 protein: CASSQDSKPGSYEQYF

V gene: TRBV19
clone size: once
D gene: TRBD2
J gene: TRBJ2-2
CDR3 DNA: TGTGCCAGTAGTTTAGCGGGAGCGCTCACCGGGGAGCTGTTTTTT
CDR3 protein: CASSLAGALTGELFF

V gene: TRBV4-1
clone size: .
D gene: .
J gene: TRBJ1-1
CDR3 DNA: TGCGCCAGCAGCCTTGGCCCCGGGGAGAACACTGAAGCTTTCTTT
CDR3 protein: CASSLGPGENTEAFF

V gene: TRBV6-5
clone size: .
D gene: TRBD1
J gene: TRBJ1-2
CDR3 DNA: TGTGCCAGCAGTTATACCAGGACAGGTGGTGGCTACACCTTC
CDR3 protein: CASSYTRTGGGYTF

V gene: TRBV6-1
clone size: .
D gene: .
J gene: TRBJ1-2
CDR3 DNA: TGTGCCAGCAGTGAATTCGGTTATGGCTACACCTTC
CDR3 protein: CASSEFGYGYTF

V gene: TRBV11-1
clone size: .
D gene: TRBD2
J gene: TRBJ2-7
CDR3 DNA: TGTGCCAGCAGCCCCGGACTAGCGGGAGGGCCTGTGTACGAGCAGTACTTC
CDR3 protein: CASSPGLAGGPVYEQYF

V gene: TRBV2
clone size: .
D gene: .
J gene: TRBJ1-2
CDR3 DNA: TGTGCCAGCAGTGAAGAAGGGGCAGGGCAAGACTACACCTTC
CDR3 protein: CASSEEGAGQDYTF

V gene: TRBV4-1
clone size: once
D gene: .
J gene: TRBJ1-1
CDR3 DNA: TGCGCCAGCAGCCAAGACCACAGGGCCGAAGCTTTCTTT
CDR3 protein: CASSQDHRAEAFF

V gene: TRBV6-6
clone size: .
D gene: .
J gene: TRBJ1-1
CDR3 DNA: TGTGCCAGCAGTGGGGAGTTGAACACTGAAGCTTTCTTT
CDR3 protein: CASSGELNTEAFF

V gene: TRBV7-9
clone size: .
D gene: .
J gene: TRBJ2-5
CDR3 DNA: TGTGCCAGCAGCTTAACCCAGGTTGAGGAGACCCAGTACTTC
CDR3 protein: CASSLTQVEETQYF

V gene: TRBV5-5
clone size: .
D gene: TRBD1
J gene: TRBJ1-1
CDR3 DNA: TGTGCCAGCAGCTTGGTCGGACAGGGGGCCACTGAAGCTTTCTTT
CDR3 protein: CASSLVGQGATEAFF